Listed below are T cell receptor beta chains from one sample, sequenced in a study of molecular identifiers for immune sequencing clone quantification. TCRdb itself ran the PCR reads through MiXCR, one entry per CDR3 protein. The profile shows about half a million distinct CDR3 sequences, 25% of them singletons. Sequences were obtained from naive CD8+ T cells from blood, with Jurkat cell RNA spiked in. These receptor sequences come from a human donor in good health. Some libraries in this study had Jurkat cell RNA spiked in. The CDR3 runs from the conserved cysteine through the conserved F or W. Each record gives: D gene, V gene, CDR3 length, clone size, J gene, CDR3 DNA, CDR3 protein. D genes are given only for firm matches. Where a row states a size, it is once, few, many or the class of an expanded clone; other rows omit it.

-,TRBV4-1,22,few,TRBJ1-6,TGCGCCAGCAGCCAACCCCGTCCCGGGGCCTCCATTGTTCAAGCCTATAATTCACCCCTCCACTTT,CASSQPRPGASIVQAYNSPLHF
-,TRBV29-1,14,-,TRBJ2-7,TGCAGCGTTGCCCCTCTTAACCCAACTCACGGGCAGTACTTC,CSVAPLNPTHGQYF
-,TRBV19,13,-,TRBJ2-7,TGTGCCAGTAAAAGCCGCGGTCGGGACGAGCAGTACTTC,CASKSRGRDEQYF
-,TRBV3-1,16,few,TRBJ2-3,TGTGCCAGCAACCAAGGTCAAGGCTGGGGTACAGATACGCAGTATTTT,CASNQGQGWGTDTQYF
-,TRBV10-3,14,many,TRBJ1-5,TGTGCCATCAGTGAGTCCAGGGGCAACGAGCCCCAGCATTTT,CAISESRGNEPQHF
-,TRBV20-1,14,-,TRBJ1-5,TGCCGTGCTAGCGGCCCGGCTAGCAATCAGCCCCAGCATTTT,CRASGPASNQPQHF
TRBD1,TRBV13,16,-,TRBJ1-6,TGTGCCAGCAGCCCCCACCCCGGGACAGGGAATTCACCCCTCCACTTT,CASSPHPGTGNSPLHF
-,TRBV5-6,15,-,TRBJ1-1,TGTGCCAGCAGCTCCGTACAGGTTAAGGGCACTGAAGCTTTCTTT,CASSSVQVKGTEAFF
-,TRBV4-1,15,few,TRBJ2-7,TGCGCCAGCAGCCAATCAAGGGTCGGCTCCTACGAGCAGTACTTC,CASSQSRVGSYEQYF
TRBD1,TRBV20-1,15,many,TRBJ1-5,TGCAGTGCACGATCCACAGGGGGCTGGGATCAGCCCCAGCATTTT,CSARSTGGWDQPQHF
-,TRBV20-1,14,-,TRBJ1-1,TGCAGTGCTGGAGATCTGGGGGCGAACACTGAAGCTTTCTTT,CSAGDLGANTEAFF
-,TRBV4-1,16,many,TRBJ1-2,TGCGCCAGCAGCCAAGATGTGCAGGGGCCATACTATGGCTACACCTTC,CASSQDVQGPYYGYTF
-,TRBV24-1,13,-,TRBJ2-1,TGTGCCACCAGCGGGGCAGCCTACAATGAGCAGTTCTTC,CATSGAAYNEQFF
TRBD1,TRBV27,16,-,TRBJ2-3,TGTGCCAGCAGTTCGGGGACAGCCTGGCGCACAGATACGCAGTATTTT,CASSSGTAWRTDTQYF
-,TRBV28,15,many,TRBJ1-1,TGTGCCAGCAGGTCCCACCATCAGGAAATCTCTGAAGCTTTCTTT,CASRSHHQEISEAFF
-,TRBV27,17,many,TRBJ2-3,TGTGCCAGCAGTTTACAGAATCCTTATACTTCAACAGATACGCAGTATTTT,CASSLQNPYTSTDTQYF
TRBD2,TRBV29-1,14,-,TRBJ2-5,TGCAGCGTTGGCCTAGCGGGGGGAAGGGAGACCCAGTACTTC,CSVGLAGGRETQYF
-,TRBV6-5,11,many,TRBJ2-5,TGTGCCAGCAGTTCCGGAGAGACCCAGTACTTC,CASSSGETQYF
-,TRBV5-1,16,many,TRBJ2-5,TGCGCCAGCAGCCCGAGACCGGGACAAGAGGAAGAGACCCAGTACTTC,CASSPRPGQEEETQYF
-,TRBV6-2/TRBV6-3,15,many,TRBJ2-3,TGTGCCAGCAGTATAGCAGCGAGCCCGACAGATACGCAGTATTTT,CASSIAASPTDTQYF
-,TRBV19,19,few,TRBJ1-6,TGTGCCAGTAGTCTTTATTCCACAGGGTACGTCCAAGATAATTCACCCCTCCACTTT,CASSLYSTGYVQDNSPLHF
TRBD1,TRBV28,12,-,TRBJ1-1,TGTGCCAGCAGCTGGACAGGGGCCGGGGCTTTCTTT,CASSWTGAGAFF
TRBD1,TRBV9,14,few,TRBJ2-3,TGTGCCAGCAGCGTGGTTCCAGGGGGAGATACGCAGTATTTT,CASSVVPGGDTQYF
TRBD2,TRBV5-3,19,-,TRBJ2-2,TGTGCCAGCAGCTGGAGGTTGGTAGCGGGGGCGTTTGATTCCGGGGAGCTGTTTTTT,CASSWRLVAGAFDSGELFF
TRBD2,TRBV27,14,-,TRBJ2-7,TGTGCCAGTAGTCGTAGCGGGGGTACCTACGAGCAGTACTTC,CASSRSGGTYEQYF
-,TRBV27,15,-,TRBJ1-1,TGTGCCAGCAGTTCGGGTTTGAGCCGGAACACTGAAGCTTTCTTT,CASSSGLSRNTEAFF
-,TRBV4-3,15,few,TRBJ1-1,TGCGCCAGCAGCGCTAGGGGGTTGGTTAACACTGAAGCTTTCTTT,CASSARGLVNTEAFF
-,TRBV11-1,13,few,TRBJ2-7,TGTGCCAGCAGCGGCAGGGGTGAGTACGAGCAGTACTTC,CASSGRGEYEQYF
-,TRBV7-9,16,few,TRBJ2-5,TGTGCCAGCAGCTCTCCCCCCCCGGGTCGACAAGAGACCCAGTACTTC,CASSSPPPGRQETQYF
-,TRBV29-1,12,-,TRBJ2-1,TGCAGCGTGCCCAGGGGGGACAATGAGCAGTTCTTC,CSVPRGDNEQFF
-,TRBV12-5,16,-,TRBJ2-1,TGTGCTAGTGGTTCTCAGGGGCTATCCTCCTACAATGAGCAGTTCTTC,CASGSQGLSSYNEQFF
TRBD1,TRBV25-1,11,many,TRBJ2-7,TGTGCCAGCCGGGACAGCTACGAGCAGTACTTC,CASRDSYEQYF
-,TRBV7-6,14,few,TRBJ2-5,TGTGCCAGCAGCTTAGGGTCCCTCTGGGAGACCCAGTACTTC,CASSLGSLWETQYF
-,TRBV15,16,-,TRBJ2-7,TGTGCCACCAGCAGAGGTGGGGACCGATACCCCATCGAGCAGTACTTC,CATSRGGDRYPIEQYF
TRBD1,TRBV12-3/TRBV12-4,16,many,TRBJ2-3,TGTGCCAGCAGTTTATCCGGGACAGGGCCCACAGATACGCAGTATTTT,CASSLSGTGPTDTQYF
-,TRBV7-2,15,many,TRBJ1-1,TGTGCCAGCAGCTTAGGGCCGGCCCTGGGGACTGAAGCTTTCTTT,CASSLGPALGTEAFF
TRBD1,TRBV6-1,15,few,TRBJ2-7,TGTGCCAGCAGTGAATTCGGCAGGGGGTCCTACGAGCAGTACTTC,CASSEFGRGSYEQYF
-,TRBV27,16,-,TRBJ1-1,TGTGCCAGCAGTTTGCTCCCCAAGGGAGAAAACACTGAAGCTTTCTTT,CASSLLPKGENTEAFF
TRBD1,TRBV29-1,14,few,TRBJ1-3,TGCAGCGCTCTAGGGGGGGGACAGGGGAACACCATATATTTT,CSALGGGQGNTIYF
-,TRBV29-1,11,many,TRBJ1-4,TGCAGCGTCCCGATGGGGCGCGTCCTGTTTTTT,CSVPMGRVLFF
-,TRBV6-5,15,many,TRBJ2-7,TGTGCCAGCAGTCCCAAGGGGGGGGGGTCCTACGAGCAGTACTTC,CASSPKGGGSYEQYF
-,TRBV5-4,12,-,TRBJ1-2,TGTGCCAGCACCGAAGGAAGTCGGGGCTACACCTTC,CASTEGSRGYTF
TRBD2,TRBV20-1,20,-,TRBJ2-7,TGCAGTGCTAGAGATCAAGTTAGAGCTAGCGGGATCGGTTTCCCCTACGAGCAGTACTTC,CSARDQVRASGIGFPYEQYF
TRBD1,TRBV28,11,-,TRBJ2-5,TGTGCCGGCAGTTTATGGGGGACAGCGTACTTC,CAGSLWGTAYF
TRBD2,TRBV9,16,many,TRBJ2-3,TGTGCCAGCAGCGCCTTTCTAGCGGGGGAGACAGATACGCAGTATTTT,CASSAFLAGETDTQYF
TRBD1,TRBV2,15,many,TRBJ1-4,TGTGCCAGCACCCCAGGGACAGGATTGAATGAAAAACTGTTTTTT,CASTPGTGLNEKLFF
TRBD1,TRBV7-9,15,-,TRBJ2-7,TGTGCCAGCAGCTCTACTTCAGGGGGTACCCACGAGCAGTACTTC,CASSSTSGGTHEQYF
TRBD1,TRBV11-2,15,-,TRBJ2-5,TGTGCCAGCAGCTCCGGGACAGCGATCCAAGAGACCCAGTACTTC,CASSSGTAIQETQYF
-,TRBV20-1,16,few,TRBJ2-5,TGCAGTGCGCAGAACTGGATTACGGCAATTCAAGAGACCCAGTACTTC,CSAQNWITAIQETQYF
-,TRBV7-3,15,many,TRBJ2-1,TGTGCCAGCAGCTTTACTAGCTCCTCCTACAATGAGCAGTTCTTC,CASSFTSSSYNEQFF
-,TRBV10-3,11,many,TRBJ2-7,TGTGCCATCGGAGGGGTGTACGAGCAGTACTTC,CAIGGVYEQYF
-,TRBV2,19,-,TRBJ1-5,TGTGCCAGCAGTGAAGTAACGGGACACTCGTCGCTAGGCAATCAGCCCCAGCATTTT,CASSEVTGHSSLGNQPQHF
-,TRBV7-9,16,few,TRBJ1-4,TGTGCCAGCAGCCCCCCTCGCCAGGGCGATAATGAAAAACTGTTTTTT,CASSPPRQGDNEKLFF
-,TRBV2,14,many,TRBJ1-1,TGTGCCAGCAGTGGTCTGACAGGGAACACTGAAGCTTTCTTT,CASSGLTGNTEAFF
TRBD1,TRBV9,16,few,TRBJ2-2,TGTGCCAGCAGCGTAACGGGACAGGGGGTCACCGGGGAGCTGTTTTTT,CASSVTGQGVTGELFF
-,TRBV5-3,14,-,TRBJ2-3,TGTGCCAGCAGCTTGGGGTGGGGAGTAGATACGCAGTATTTT,CASSLGWGVDTQYF
-,TRBV14,15,once,TRBJ1-2,TGTGCCAGCAGCCAAAATAACAGTCCTAACTATGGCTACACCTTC,CASSQNNSPNYGYTF
-,TRBV19,15,-,TRBJ2-7,TGTGCCAGTAGTATAGGTGGGGTGGGAAGCTACGAGCAGTACTTC,CASSIGGVGSYEQYF
TRBD2,TRBV9,15,-,TRBJ2-7,TGTGCCAGCAGCGAGACCCCGGGGGGCTCCTACGAGCAGTACTTC,CASSETPGGSYEQYF